These 7 T cell receptor beta chains were all obtained from the same sample, sequenced in a study of blood T cell repertoires in COVID-19. Libraries were prepared by immunoSEQ multiplex PCR; TCRdb keeps only in-frame clonotypes and omits some of them. The sample holds some 150,000 clones; almost 90% are singletons and the top ten take 2% to 2.5%. Sequenced material: peripheral blood. The receptors were sampled from a human donor in a cohort sampled during active COVID-19.

The chain joins TRBV28 to TRBJ1-6, with a tentative D call TRBD1 (6 bases). Germline values: CDR1 MDHEN, CDR2 SYDVKM. The CDR3 loop spans 15 amino acids. V lost 7 bases to trimming and J lost 5 bases, with 15 bases between them. For the CDR3, the DNA is TGTGCCAGCAATACAGGGACCCCAAATAATTCACCCCTCCACTTT. Amino acid sequence: CASNTGTPNNSPLHF.

The chain links TRBV7-2 to TRBJ2-7; D is undetermined. V shed 4 bases and J shed 2 bases, with 15 bases lying between them. CDR3 length: 15 amino acids. Germline V CDR1 and CDR2: SGHTA, FQGNSA. In DNA form, the CDR3 reads TGTGCCAGCAGCTCCTCATCGACAACAACCTACGAGCAGTACTTC. This encodes CASSSSSTTTYEQYF. The variable domain in full, completed from reference TRBV7-2 and TRBJ2-7, reads GAGVSQSPSNKVTEKGKDVELRCDPISGHTALYWYRQSLGQGLEFLIYFQGNSAPDKSGLPSDRFSAERTGGSVSTLTIQRTQQEDSAVYLCASSSSSTTTYEQYFGPGTRLTVT.

The chain uses TRBV7-9 and TRBJ2-1; 12 bases fit TRBD2. V lost 5 bases to trimming and J lost 8 bases; unmatched junction nucleotides: 4. This CDR3 spans 14 amino acids. Per the germline V gene, CDR1 is SEHNR and CDR2 is FQNEAQ (reference sequence). DNA of the CDR3: TGTGCCAGCAGCCGGACTAGCGGGGTCGATGAGCAGTTCTTC. Translated, it gives CASSRTSGVDEQFF.

A few counts support this clone. The chain links TRBV11-1 to TRBJ1-5, with 9 positions matching TRBD1. CDR1 SGHAT and CDR2 FQDESV come from the germline V gene (reference sequence). J lost 4 bases, V lost 5 bases, and 6 bases had no gene match. The CDR3 runs to 15 residues. The CDR3 nucleotides read TGTGCCAGCAGCCTAGACGGACAGGGGAATCAGCCCCAGCATTTT. Protein product: CASSLDGQGNQPQHF.

This clone was counted only a few times. The J gene is TRBJ1-2, the V gene TRBV2; 8 bases agree with TRBD1. The germline CDR1 and CDR2 sequences are SNHLY and FYNNEI. V lost 6 bases and J lost 7; bases outside the gene matches: 7. The CDR3 is 13 residues long. This CDR3 reads CASSVTDRVGYTF. CDR3 nucleotide sequence: TGTGCCAGCAGCGTCACGGACAGGGTTGGCTACACCTTC.

This sequence joins TRBV5-1 and TRBJ2-3; 8 bases agree with TRBD2. V lost 0 bases, J lost 4 bases, and 10 bases stayed unmatched. Germline V gives CDR1 SGHRS, CDR2 YFSETQ. The CDR3 contains 17 residues. The CDR3 coding sequence is TGCGCCAGCAGCTTGGGATGGTCGGGAGGGCCAGCAGATACGCAGTATTTT. Translated, it gives CASSLGWSGGPADTQYF.

This chain connects TRBV18 to TRBJ2-1, with TRBD2 matching 9 bases. Losses at the gene ends were 2 bases for V and 3 bases for J; bases not matched to a gene: 2. Looked up from germline, CDR1 is KGHSH and CDR2 is LQKENI. The CDR3 has 15 residues. CDR3 residues: CASSPGSGSYNEQFF. As DNA, the CDR3 is TGTGCCAGCTCACCAGGTAGCGGGAGCTACAATGAGCAGTTCTTC.